Presented here are 14 T cell receptor beta chains from one specimen sequenced in a study of early T cells in non-severe SARS-CoV-2 infection. From the 5' RACE reads, TCRdb called clonotypes with MiXCR, one entry per CDR3 protein. Of just under 85,000 distinct CDR3 sequences listed, 8.5% to 12% are singletons. This sample comprised whole blood, obtained at baseline. These receptors all stem from an adult who was a healthcare worker with PCR-confirmed SARS-CoV-2 infection or an uninfected control (not recorded which).

This chain connects TRBV6-2 or TRBV6-3 to TRBJ2-7; tentatively, D is TRBD2 (5 bases). Germline V gives CDR1 MNHEY, CDR2 SVGEGT. V was pared by 2 bases and J by 11 bases, with 16 bases between. The CDR3 consists of 13 residues. CDR3 DNA sequence: TGTGCCAGCAGTTACGTCCAGGCCACGGGGAAGTACTTC. Translation: CASSYVQATGKYF.

This chain connects TRBV2 to TRBJ2-5; 13 nucleotides line up with TRBD2. After removal of 6 bases from V and 5 bases from J, the junction contained 3 bases not matched to a gene. The germline V gene has CDR1 SNHLY and CDR2 FYNNEI. The CDR3 is 14 amino acids. The CDR3 bases are TGTGCCAGCAGACTAGCGGGAGGGGCGGAGACCCAGTACTTC. Its translation: CASRLAGGAETQYF.

This clonotype was seen repeatedly, ten times or more. The chain has TRBV28 and TRBJ1-2; the D is unclear. The CDR3 consists of 13 residues. Germline V gene sequence: CDR1 MDHEN, CDR2 SYDVKM. The V end was cut by 6 bases, the J end by 2 bases, with 10 bases between. The CDR3 loop reads CASSDHRNYGYTF. The CDR3 DNA reads as TGTGCCAGCAGCGATCACAGAAACTATGGCTACACCTTC.

The chain joins TRBV29-1 to TRBJ2-3; 8 nucleotides agree with TRBD2. Per germline, CDR1 SQVTM and CDR2 ANQGSEA. Trimming removed 7 bases from V and 5 bases from J; junction bases left unmatched: 8. The CDR3 contains 13 residues. The DNA for the CDR3 is TGCAGCGCGCCGGGGGGGTCCCTAGATACGCAGTATTTT. The encoded protein is CSAPGGSLDTQYF.

The J gene is TRBJ2-1, the V gene TRBV27, with D tentatively TRBD2 (5 bases). The CDR3 sequence is 15 residues long. The germline CDR1 and CDR2 sequences are MNHEY and SMNVEV (reference sequence). V lost 3 bases, J lost 6 bases, and 15 bases lay in between. CDR3 loop: CASSLEASLFNEQFF. The CDR3, as DNA: TGTGCCAGCAGTTTGGAGGCTAGCCTCTTCAATGAGCAGTTCTTC.

This chain connects TRBV3-1 to TRBJ2-6; no clear D gene. CDR1 is LGHDT, CDR2 YNNKEL, per germline (reference sequence). The length of the CDR3 is 16 residues. The V and J ends lost 1 base and 4 bases respectively, with 11 bases between them. DNA for the CDR3: TGTGCCAGCAGCCAAGTTCCTAGGCCCGGGGCCAACGTCCTGACTTTC. Translated: CASSQVPRPGANVLTF.

Ten or more counts support this clonotype. The final CDR3 position lacks the conserved phenylalanine or tryptophan, pointing to a likely read error. No DNA is shown, since the ends of the CDR3 on it are uncertain; the CDR3 is the one TCRdb lists. The rearrangement links TRBV14 to TRBJ2-5; no check of the table's D call, TRBD1, against the DNA was made. The germline CDR1 and CDR2 sequences are SGHDN and FVKESK. From its first to its last residue, the CDR3 has 10 amino acids. The chain's CDR3 is CASSQDTGRS.

The chain is built from TRBV9 and TRBJ1-3; D is unresolved. Germline V gives CDR1 SGDLS, CDR2 YYNGEE. CDR3 length equals 14 residues. V was pared by 4 bases and J by 2 bases, with 10 bases between. This CDR3 is CASSSGSTGNTIYF. As DNA, the CDR3 is TGTGCCAGCAGCTCCGGGTCGACTGGAAACACCATATATTTT.

The V call is TRBV27, the J call TRBJ1-6; 7 bases agree with TRBD1. J gave up 4 bases and V 8 bases, and 5 bases lay outside the gene matches. The CDR3 is 14 residues long. Germline CDR1 MNHEY, CDR2 SMNVEV (reference sequence). The chain's CDR3 is CASLRGEYNSPLHF. The CDR3 DNA reads as TGTGCCAGCCTCAGGGGGGAGTATAATTCACCCCTCCACTTT.

CDR3 DNA: TGCAGTGCTATCGACAGGGGGCGATTGGGCGAGCAGTACTTC. This translates into CSAIDRGRLGEQYF. The chain links TRBV20-1 to TRBJ2-7; 10 nucleotides align to TRBD1. Germline CDR1 and CDR2: DFQATT and SNEGSKA (reference sequence). This CDR3 is 14 amino acids long. V lost 4 bases, J lost 6 bases, and 9 bases stayed unmatched.

This rearrangement joins TRBV7-6 to TRBJ2-2; 12 bases line up with TRBD2. The germline gives CDR1 SGHVS, CDR2 FNYEAQ. After removal of 1 base from V and 5 bases from J, the junction contained 2 bases not matched to a gene. The CDR3 has 16 amino acids. CDR3 region: CASSLEGTSGTGELFF. CDR3 coding DNA: TGTGCCAGCAGCTTAGAGGGGACTAGCGGGACCGGGGAGCTGTTTTTT.

This clonotype was seen a handful of times. The chain combines TRBV28 with TRBJ1-2, with no clear D. The CDR3 sequence is 12 residues long. V was cut by 6 bases and J by 3 bases, with 8 bases left in between. Germline CDR1 reads MDHEN; CDR2 reads SYDVKM. The CDR3, as DNA: TGTGCCAGCAGCCTACTTGACTATGGCTACACCTTC. It is translated as CASSLLDYGYTF.

The genes are TRBV5-4 and TRBJ2-1; 12 bases line up with TRBD1. V lost 2 bases, J lost 7 bases, and 4 bases stayed unmatched. CDR3 size: 15 residues. Germline lookup yields CDR1 SGHNT and CDR2 YYREEE (reference sequence). The CDR3 protein is CASSLPGQGANEQFF. The CDR3 DNA is TGTGCCAGCAGCTTACCGGGACAGGGGGCAAATGAGCAGTTCTTC.

The rearrangement uses TRBV27 and TRBJ1-6; 7 bases fit TRBD1. This CDR3 has 16 amino acids. Germline CDR1 reads MNHEY; CDR2 reads SMNVEV (reference sequence). The V gene end was trimmed by 4 bases and the J gene end by 7 bases; junction bases not matched to a gene: 10. The CDR3, as DNA: TGTGCCAGCAGTTCCAACCACAGGGGTTTCAATTCACCCCTCCACTTT. It encodes CASSSNHRGFNSPLHF.